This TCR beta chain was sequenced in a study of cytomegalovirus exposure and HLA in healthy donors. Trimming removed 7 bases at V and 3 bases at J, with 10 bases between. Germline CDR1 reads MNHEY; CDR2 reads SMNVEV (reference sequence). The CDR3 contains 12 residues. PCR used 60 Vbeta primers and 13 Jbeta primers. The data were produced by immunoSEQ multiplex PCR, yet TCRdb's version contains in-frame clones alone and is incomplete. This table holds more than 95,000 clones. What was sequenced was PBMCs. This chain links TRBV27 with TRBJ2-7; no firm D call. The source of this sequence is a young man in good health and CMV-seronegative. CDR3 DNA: TGTGCCAGCACTGATAGGAGCTACGAGCAGTACTTC. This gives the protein CASTDRSYEQYF.